Only a few counts were recorded for the clone carrying this T cell receptor (beta chain). The antigen is not known. Germline CDR1 is SGHTA and CDR2 is FQGNSA. V lost 8 bases, J lost 9 bases, and 11 bases lay in between. The CDR3 loop spans 11 amino acids. The sample is drawn from a study of T-cell memory formation after mild COVID-19. Overall study: TCR clusters mostly belonged to single donors.

Notes on the study in general: Cross-reactive memory apparently joined, as some responding clones appeared in pre-infection memory. Clones that contracted from day 15 to 85 had balanced CD4/CD8; later expanders were CD4+ biased.

Via MiXCR, TCRdb re-called the 5' RACE reads, giving one row per CDR3 protein. This sample carries 300,000 to 400,000 distinct CDR3 sequences, roughly 13% of them seen once, and the ten largest clones take around a fifth. The sample was PBMCs or a T cell subset sorted from them (not recorded which). The receptor's source is a man aged 18 to 35 who had mild COVID-19 (a few samples of this study predate the infection). Cell type and time point are not known. The V call is TRBV7-2, the J call TRBJ2-1, with D possibly called TRBD1 or TRBD2 (5 bases each). CDR3 residues: CASALGVEQFF. The CDR3 bases are TGTGCCAGCGCCTTGGGGGTTGAGCAGTTCTTC.